A selection of T cell receptor beta chains follows, all from one sample in a study of T cells after yellow fever vaccination. From the 5' RACE reads, TCRdb called clonotypes with MiXCR, one entry per CDR3 protein. Of hundreds of thousands of distinct CDR3 sequences listed, roughly a sixth are singletons. Specimen: PBMCs, collected before the yellow fever booster vaccination. The receptors were sampled from a man between 18 and 29 years old who received the YFV17D yellow fever vaccine. CDR3s include the opening cysteine and the closing phenylalanine or tryptophan. The order of the fields is clone size, J gene, D gene, V gene, CDR3 DNA, CDR3 protein. The D gene is left open where the match is weak. Clone size appears in some rows only: once, few, many, or a class for an expanded clone.

>few|TRBJ2-5|TRBD2|TRBV10-2
TGCGCCAGCACCGGGGGGAACCAAGAGACCCAGTACTTC
CASTGGNQETQYF
>-|TRBJ1-1|-|TRBV3-1
TGTGCCAGCAGCCACAACGTCGCGGGGGGAAGAGCTTTCTTT
CASSHNVAGGRAFF
>-|TRBJ1-2|TRBD1|TRBV7-9
TGTGCCAGCAGCTTTGGACAGGGGGACGGTGGCTACACCTTC
CASSFGQGDGGYTF
>few|TRBJ2-7|-|TRBV5-1
TGCGCCAGCAGCTTGCGAGCCAGGAATTACTACGAGCAGTACTTC
CASSLRARNYYEQYF
>-|TRBJ2-5|TRBD2|TRBV5-1
TGCGCCAGCAGCTCAAGCCCGACTAGCGCCTCAGGGACCCAGTACTTC
CASSSSPTSASGTQYF
>few|TRBJ1-2|-|TRBV7-2
TGTGCCAGCAGCCCGGACCCTTCCGGTTATGGCTACACCTTC
CASSPDPSGYGYTF
>-|TRBJ2-6|-|TRBV4-3
TGCGCCAGCAGCTCCGTTGGGGCCAACGTCCTGACTTTC
CASSSVGANVLTF
>many|TRBJ1-1|TRBD1|TRBV28
TGTGCCAGCAGTCTCCTGGGACAGGGGCATGAAGCTTTCTTT
CASSLLGQGHEAFF
>few|TRBJ2-3|-|TRBV5-5
TGTGCCAGCAGCTTGGTGGGGGTCAGCACAGATACGCAGTATTTT
CASSLVGVSTDTQYF
>few|TRBJ2-1|-|TRBV5-1
TGCGCCAGCAGGGAGGGGGCCGGTACCTACAATGAGCAGTTCTTC
CASREGAGTYNEQFF
>-|TRBJ2-7|-|TRBV27
TGTGCCAGCAGTGTCGGAGGGGCCCCCTACGAGCAGTACTTC
CASSVGGAPYEQYF
>-|TRBJ2-5|TRBD1|TRBV11-2
TGTGCCAGCAGCTTATTGATGACAGGGGGACGGGAGACCCAGTACTTC
CASSLLMTGGRETQYF
>few|TRBJ2-6|-|TRBV29-1
TGCAGCGTCCGAGGTCTCTCTGGGGCCAACGTCCTGACTTTC
CSVRGLSGANVLTF
>few|TRBJ2-5|-|TRBV15
TGTGCCACCAGCAGAGTGGGCACTCGGTACCAAGAGACCCAGTACTTC
CATSRVGTRYQETQYF
>many|TRBJ2-6|-|TRBV6-5
TGTGCCAGCAGTGGGACTTCCTCTAAGGTCCTGACTTTC
CASSGTSSKVLTF
>-|TRBJ2-3|TRBD2|TRBV7-2
TGTGCCAGCAGCGGCGGGACTAGCGGGGGGGGCACGCAGTATTTT
CASSGGTSGGGTQYF
>few|TRBJ1-5|-|TRBV29-1
TGCAGCGTTGAAGATCTAGGTCAGCCCCAGCATTTT
CSVEDLGQPQHF
>once|TRBJ2-1|TRBD2|TRBV10-3
TGTGCCAGCCAGGGACTAGTTCGCACTGAGCAGTTCTTC
CASQGLVRTEQFF
>many|TRBJ1-4|-|TRBV6-6
TGTGCCAGCCCACCGGCGGAAGCAACTAATGAAAAACTGTTTTTT
CASPPAEATNEKLFF
>few|TRBJ2-5|TRBD2|TRBV11-2
TGTGCCAGCAGCCCAACACCGGGACTAATTCAGACCCAGTACTTC
CASSPTPGLIQTQYF
>-|TRBJ1-3|-|TRBV12-3/TRBV12-4
TGTGCCAGCAGCGTCCGGGAAAAGGGAAACACCATATATTTT
CASSVREKGNTIYF
>-|TRBJ2-3|-|TRBV10-1
TGCGCCAGCAGTGAGTTTCCAGATACGCAGTATTTT
CASSEFPDTQYF
>many|TRBJ1-3|-|TRBV7-9
TGTGCCAGCAGCTTCTGGACAGACACTGGAAACACCATATATTTT
CASSFWTDTGNTIYF
>-|TRBJ2-7|-|TRBV5-1
TGCGCCAGCAGCTTGGGAGTTTCCGGCGGCGAGCAGTACTTC
CASSLGVSGGEQYF
>few|TRBJ2-1|TRBD2|TRBV6-2/TRBV6-3
TGTGCCAGCAGTACCAGACTAGCTGAGCAGTTCTTC
CASSTRLAEQFF
>once|TRBJ2-1|-|TRBV28
TGTGCCAGCAGTTCCTACAGAGGGATTAACTATGAGCAGTTCTTC
CASSSYRGINYEQFF
>-|TRBJ2-3|-|TRBV6-5
TGTGCCAGCAGTTCCTCACTTAAACTTGCGCAGTATTTT
CASSSSLKLAQYF
>few|TRBJ2-2|-|TRBV3-1
TGTGCCAGCAGCCCGCGCGTTAACACCGGGGAGCTGTTTTTT
CASSPRVNTGELFF
>-|TRBJ1-1|TRBD1|TRBV18
TGTGCCAGCTCACCGGGGACAGGGGCGAACACTGAAGCTTTCTTT
CASSPGTGANTEAFF
>-|TRBJ1-4|-|TRBV30
TGTGCCTGGAGGGATGAAAAACTGTTTTTT
CAWRDEKLFF
>few|TRBJ2-3|TRBD2|TRBV14
TGTGCCAGCAACGGGGGGTCCGACATCACAGATACGCAGTATTTT
CASNGGSDITDTQYF
>few|TRBJ2-2|TRBD1|TRBV29-1
TGCAGCGTTGAAGCAAGACAGGGGAGAGCCGGGGAGCTGTTTTTT
CSVEARQGRAGELFF
>once|TRBJ2-1|-|TRBV7-2
TGTGCCAGCAGCTTATTCAGCGGCTCCTACAATGAGCAGTTCTTC
CASSLFSGSYNEQFF
>-|TRBJ1-4|-|TRBV15
TGTGCCACCAGCAGAACCGTTAATGAAAAACTGTTTTTT
CATSRTVNEKLFF
>many|TRBJ1-1|-|TRBV11-2
TGTGCCAGCAGCCTTCCAGGGAGAGTCCAAGCTTTCTTT
CASSLPGRVQAFF
>few|TRBJ1-4|TRBD1|TRBV5-6
TGTGCCAGCCGCTCGCTCCGACAGGGTAATGAAAAACTGTTTTTT
CASRSLRQGNEKLFF
>-|TRBJ1-1|-|TRBV12-3/TRBV12-4
TGTGCCAGCAGTCGGGAGTCCCCTGCGGGCACTGAAGCTTTCTTT
CASSRESPAGTEAFF
>-|TRBJ1-1|-|TRBV11-2
TGTGCCAGCAGCATAGCGGGCAGGGGAAGGGGTTCTGAAGCTTTCTTT
CASSIAGRGRGSEAFF
>few|TRBJ1-4|-|TRBV12-3/TRBV12-4
TGTGCCAGCAGATCCGAGAGCGGGGGAAAACTGTTTTTT
CASRSESGGKLFF
>-|TRBJ1-2|-|TRBV12-3/TRBV12-4
TGTGCCAGCAGATACGGGAACCTTTATGGCTACACCTTC
CASRYGNLYGYTF
>-|TRBJ1-4|-|TRBV7-2
TGTGCCAGCAGCTTAGCGGGTGCACTGACCTATGAAAAACTGTTTTTT
CASSLAGALTYEKLFF